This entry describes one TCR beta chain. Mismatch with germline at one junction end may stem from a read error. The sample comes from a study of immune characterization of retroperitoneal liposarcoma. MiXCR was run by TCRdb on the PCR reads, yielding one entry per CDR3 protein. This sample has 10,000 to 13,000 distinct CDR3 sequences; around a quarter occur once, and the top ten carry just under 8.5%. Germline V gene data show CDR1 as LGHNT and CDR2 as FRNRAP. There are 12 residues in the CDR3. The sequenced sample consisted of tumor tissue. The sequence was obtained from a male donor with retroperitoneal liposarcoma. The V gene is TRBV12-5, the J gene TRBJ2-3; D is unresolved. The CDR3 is CASDRLYNEQYF. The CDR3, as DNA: TGTGCTAGTGACCGGTTGTACAATGAGCAGTACTTT.